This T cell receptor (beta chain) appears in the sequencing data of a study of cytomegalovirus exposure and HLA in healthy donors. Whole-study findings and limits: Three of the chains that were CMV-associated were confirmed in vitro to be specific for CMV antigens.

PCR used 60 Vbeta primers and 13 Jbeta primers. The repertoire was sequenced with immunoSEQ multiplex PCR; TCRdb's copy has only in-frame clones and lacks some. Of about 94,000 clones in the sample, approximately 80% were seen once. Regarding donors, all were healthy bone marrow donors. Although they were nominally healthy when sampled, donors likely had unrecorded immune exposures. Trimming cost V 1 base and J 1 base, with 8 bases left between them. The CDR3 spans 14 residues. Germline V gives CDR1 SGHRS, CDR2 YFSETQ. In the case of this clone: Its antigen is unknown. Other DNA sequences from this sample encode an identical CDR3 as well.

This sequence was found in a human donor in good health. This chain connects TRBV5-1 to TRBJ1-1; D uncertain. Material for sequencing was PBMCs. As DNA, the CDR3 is TGCGCCAGCAGCTTGAACGCGGGGAACACTGAAGCTTTCTTT. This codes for CASSLNAGNTEAFF.